The next 28 T cell receptor beta chains were all read from a single sample in a study of shared clonotypes between healthy human individuals. Data came from immunoSEQ multiplex PCR; TCRdb stores just in-frame clones and leaves some out. The data hold about 2.4 million clones, with approximately 94% observed a single time. Sequencing used naive CD4+ T cells from PBMCs. Subset meaning: CD45RA+ positively selected. The receptors were gathered from a man between 18 and 29 years old in good health. Some clones in this sample may be carry-over from other donors' samples.

This chain uses TRBV15 with TRBJ1-4; D perhaps matches TRBD1 (6 bases). Germline CDR1 LNHNV, CDR2 YYDKDF (reference sequence). The CDR3 consists of 13 residues. V was shortened by 4 bases and J by 5 bases, with 8 bases between the two germline ends. The CDR3: CATSIQGNEKLFF. The CDR3 DNA is TGTGCCACCAGCATACAGGGCAATGAAAAACTGTTTTTT. Full variable domain (outside the CDR3, taken from reference TRBV15 and TRBJ1-4): DAMVIQNPRYQVTQFGKPVTLSCSQTLNHNVMYWYQQKSSQAPKLLFHYYDKDFNNEADTPDNFQSRRPNTSFCFLDIRSPGLGDTAMYLCATSIQGNEKLFFGSGTQLSVL.

This chain uses TRBV15 with TRBJ1-3, with D possibly TRBD1 on 5 matching bases. Germline CDR1 is LNHNV and CDR2 is YYDKDF (reference sequence). The germline V and J ends were trimmed by 3 bases and 0 bases, with 12 bases remaining between them. The CDR3 is made up of 16 amino acids. CDR3 in amino acids: CATSRDFDSSGNTIYF. The CDR3 DNA sequence: TGTGCCACCAGCAGGGACTTCGACAGCTCTGGAAACACCATATATTTT. The full variable domain, rest sourced from reference TRBV15 and TRBJ1-3, is DAMVIQNPRYQVTQFGKPVTLSCSQTLNHNVMYWYQQKSSQAPKLLFHYYDKDFNNEADTPDNFQSRRPNTSFCFLDIRSPGLGDTAMYLCATSRDFDSSGNTIYFGEGSWLTVV.

J is TRBJ2-1 and V is TRBV11-3, with D hard to call. This CDR3 region has 13 residues. The germline CDR1 and CDR2 sequences are SGHNT and YENEEA. V was pared by 1 base and J by 5 bases, with 6 bases between. The CDR3 reads CASSLVGNNEQFF. The CDR3 DNA is TGTGCCAGCAGCTTAGTGGGGAACAATGAGCAGTTCTTC.

V gene TRBV7-2 combines with J gene TRBJ2-1, with a weak D call TRBD1 (5 bases). Between the trimmed V and J ends, which lost 1 base and 2 bases, there was a span of 6 bases. The CDR3 has 14 amino acids. Germline assignment: CDR1 SGHTA and CDR2 FQGNSA. This CDR3 reads CASSLGRAYNEQFF. CDR3 DNA sequence: TGTGCCAGCAGCTTAGGCAGGGCCTACAATGAGCAGTTCTTC.

This chain uses TRBV7-3 with TRBJ2-1; 10 nucleotides agree with TRBD2. The CDR3 contains 15 residues. Per the germline V gene, CDR1 is SGHTA and CDR2 is FQGTGA. After removal of 5 bases from V and 9 bases from J, the junction contained 10 bases not matched to a gene. DNA for the CDR3: TGTGCCAGCAGCCAGGGGGCTAGCGGGAGTATTGAGCAGTTCTTC. It encodes CASSQGASGSIEQFF.

This rearrangement joins TRBV7-2 to TRBJ2-1, with D hard to call. CDR1 and CDR2 (germline): SGHTA, FQGNSA. The CDR3 contains 17 residues. V lost 5 bases and J 5 bases, leaving 22 bases between the germline ends. The CDR3 nucleotides are TGTGCCAGCAGCAAGGGCAGACACATACTCGGAAACAATGAGCAGTTCTTC. Encoded protein: CASSKGRHILGNNEQFF.

J is TRBJ1-4 and V is TRBV5-4; 7 bases map to TRBD1. This CDR3 is built from 14 residues. J was trimmed by 7 bases and V by 3 bases; bases with no gene match: 6. The germline V gene has CDR1 SGHNT and CDR2 YYREEE (reference sequence). Here the CDR3 DNA reads TGTGCCAGCAGCTCCCGGGACAGCCGTGAAAAACTGTTTTTT. This codes for CASSSRDSREKLFF.

This chain uses TRBV7-6 with TRBJ1-2, with D maybe TRBD1 (5 bases). This CDR3 has 13 residues. Germline V CDR1 and CDR2: SGHVS, FNYEAQ. V lost 3 bases, J lost 7 bases, and 12 bases lay in between. CDR3 in amino acids: CASSFWGKVGYTF. The CDR3 DNA reads as TGTGCCAGCAGCTTCTGGGGGAAGGTTGGCTACACCTTC.

Comments on this clone: Other DNA sequences in the sample encode the same CDR3. The chain combines TRBV12-5 with TRBJ2-2, with no clear D. Trimming took 2 bases from V and 4 from J, leaving 5 bases between them. This CDR3 is built from 13 residues. The germline V gene has CDR1 LGHNT and CDR2 FRNRAP. The CDR3 is CASGLTGTGELFF. The CDR3 DNA follows: TGTGCTAGTGGTTTGACGGGCACCGGGGAGCTGTTTTTT.

In regard to this clone: The sample contains more than one DNA sequence encoding this CDR3. The chain combines TRBV5-1 with TRBJ2-5, with TRBD1 as a possible D gene (6 bases). V was cut by 1 base and J by 2 bases, with 9 bases left in between. Germline V lookup: CDR1 SGHRS, CDR2 YFSETQ. The CDR3 is 14 residues long. The CDR3 sequence: CASSLRTAQETQYF. For the CDR3, the DNA is TGCGCCAGCAGCTTGAGGACAGCGCAAGAGACCCAGTACTTC.

Concerning this clone itself: Additional DNA sequences in this sample encode the identical CDR3. V usage is TRBV27 and J usage is TRBJ1-2; the D is unclear. The CDR3 totals 13 residues. The germline V gene has CDR1 MNHEY and CDR2 SMNVEV (reference sequence). Trimming took off 3 bases at V and 4 bases at J, with 9 bases between the two ends. CDR3 residues: CASSFSGGYGYTF. CDR3 coding DNA: TGTGCCAGCAGTTTTTCCGGCGGCTATGGCTACACCTTC.

Concerning this clone itself: Within the sample, other DNA sequences also encode this same CDR3. J is TRBJ2-1 and V is TRBV5-1; TRBD2 matches 13 bases. The V and J ends lost 4 bases and 6 bases, in that order; junction bases with no gene match: 4. The CDR3 consists of 15 residues. The germline V gene has CDR1 SGHRS and CDR2 YFSETQ. DNA of the CDR3: TGCGCCAGCAGCGCACTAGCGGGAGGGCCCAATGAGCAGTTCTTC. It translates to CASSALAGGPNEQFF. The complete variable domain, with remaining parts taken from reference TRBV5-1 and TRBJ2-1, reads KAGVTQTPRYLIKTRGQQVTLSCSPISGHRSVSWYQQTPGQGLQFLFEYFSETQRNKGNFPGRFSGRQFSNSRSEMNVSTLELGDSALYLCASSALAGGPNEQFFGPGTRLTVL.

The rearrangement uses TRBV14 and TRBJ2-7; 9 bases fit TRBD1. CDR3 length equals 13 residues. J gave up 6 bases and V 4 bases, and 4 bases lay outside the gene matches. Germline CDR1 is SGHDN and CDR2 is FVKESK. This chain's CDR3 is CASSLDRGGEQYF. For the CDR3, the DNA is TGTGCCAGCAGCCTGGACAGGGGAGGCGAGCAGTACTTC. Complete variable domain (other parts from reference TRBV14 and TRBJ2-7): EAGVTQFPSHSVIEKGQTVTLRCDPISGHDNLYWYRRVMGKEIKFLLHFVKESKQDESGMPNNRFLAERTGGTYSTLKVQPAELEDSGVYFCASSLDRGGEQYFGPGTRLTVT.

The rearrangement links TRBV28 to TRBJ2-1; weak D call: TRBD2 (5 bases). V was shortened by 7 bases and J by 2 bases, with 12 bases between the two germline ends. The CDR3 consists of 14 residues. Germline CDR1 MDHEN, CDR2 SYDVKM. The CDR3 DNA follows: TGTGCCAGCACCCCCAGCGGAACCTACAATGAGCAGTTCTTC. It encodes CASTPSGTYNEQFF. Together with reference TRBV28 and TRBJ2-1, the CDR3 gives the full variable domain: DVKVTQSSRYLVKRTGEKVFLECVQDMDHENMFWYRQDPGLGLRLIYFSYDVKMKEKGDIPEGYSVSREKKERFSLILESASTNQTSMYLCASTPSGTYNEQFFGPGTRLTVL.

The V gene is TRBV6-4, the J gene TRBJ2-1; D is undetermined. The V gene lost 1 base and the J gene lost 1 base, with 11 bases spanning the gap. The CDR3 runs to 16 residues. CDR1 is MRHNA and CDR2 is SNTAGT in the germline V gene. The CDR3 protein is CASSDFPRGSYNEQFF. The CDR3 DNA follows: TGTGCCAGCAGTGACTTTCCGCGCGGATCCTACAATGAGCAGTTCTTC.

The DNA for the CDR3 is TGTGCCAGCAAAGGGACAGGGGGCAACTATGGCTACACCTTC. It is translated as CASKGTGGNYGYTF. The chain is built from TRBV2 and TRBJ1-2, with 12 bases that match TRBD1. Germline loops: CDR1 SNHLY, CDR2 FYNNEI. The trim removed 7 bases at V and 2 bases at J, leaving 2 bases unmatched. The CDR3 extends over 14 amino acids.

The CDR3 DNA reads TGTGCCAGCGGTCCCGGACAGGGAGATCGGGAGACCCAGTACTTC. Protein: CASGPGQGDRETQYF. The genes are TRBV28 and TRBJ2-5; 8 nucleotides line up with TRBD1. The CDR3 has 15 amino acids. V was pared by 8 bases and J by 5 bases, with 13 bases of the junction left unmatched. Germline CDR1 is MDHEN and CDR2 is SYDVKM.

This sequence joins TRBV7-9 and TRBJ1-4; no reliable D call. The germline V gene encodes CDR1 SEHNR and CDR2 FQNEAQ (reference sequence). V dropped 5 bases and J dropped 1 base, with 5 bases sitting between them. CDR3 length equals 13 residues. CDR3 sequence: CASSRRTNEKLFF. CDR3 DNA sequence: TGTGCCAGCAGCCGCAGAACTAATGAAAAACTGTTTTTT. Drawing the rest from reference TRBV7-9 and TRBJ1-4, the complete variable domain is DTGVSQNPRHKITKRGQNVTFRCDPISEHNRLYWYRQTLGQGPEFLTYFQNEAQLEKSRLLSDRFSAERPKGSFSTLEIQRTEQGDSAMYLCASSRRTNEKLFFGSGTQLSVL.

Here the CDR3 reads CASSLTYQSSYNEQFF. The DNA for the CDR3 is TGTGCCAGCAGCTTAACGTATCAGAGCTCCTACAATGAGCAGTTCTTC. The V gene is TRBV7-3, the J gene TRBJ2-1; no definite D call. With 0 bases removed from V and 0 bases from J, the gap between germline ends came to 9 bases. This CDR3 is built from 16 residues. Germline V gene lookup returns CDR1 SGHTA and CDR2 FQGTGA.

The V call is TRBV5-8, the J call TRBJ1-5; TRBD1 aligns across 9 bases. The CDR3 contains 15 residues. V trimming: 4 bases; J trimming: 6 bases; junction bases outside the gene matches: 8. The V gene's germline CDR1 is SGHTS and CDR2 YDEGEE. The CDR3 coding sequence is TGTGCCAGCAGCATAGGGACAGGGAAACGTCAGCCCCAGCATTTT. Encoded protein: CASSIGTGKRQPQHF.

The chain carries TRBV11-2 and TRBJ1-4; the match to TRBD1 covers 11 bases. Looked up from germline, CDR1 is SGHAT and CDR2 is FQNNGV. Trimming removed 3 bases from V and 8 bases from J; junction bases left unmatched: 2. The CDR3 totals 14 residues. CDR3 bases: TGTGCCAGCAGCTTCAGGGACAGGGGGGAAAAACTGTTTTTT. This encodes CASSFRDRGEKLFF.

The V call is TRBV28, the J call TRBJ1-2, with D possibly matching TRBD1 (6 bases). The CDR3 is made up of 15 amino acids. Germline V lookup: CDR1 MDHEN, CDR2 SYDVKM. V was pared by 5 bases and J by 6 bases, with 19 bases between. CDR3 sequence: CASSRPPGGAHGYTF. CDR3 coding DNA: TGTGCCAGCAGTCGACCCCCGGGGGGGGCCCATGGCTACACCTTC.

CDR3 sequence: CSVGDGTLHEKLFF. The CDR3 coding sequence is TGCAGCGTTGGGGACGGGACCCTCCATGAAAAACTGTTTTTT. The V gene is TRBV29-1, the J gene TRBJ1-4, with a possible D match to TRBD1 (5 bases). Per the germline V gene, CDR1 is SQVTM and CDR2 is ANQGSEA. The V end was cut by 4 bases, the J end by 6 bases, with 15 bases between. This CDR3 comprises 14 residues.

The gene calls are TRBV6-1 and TRBJ2-7, with D perhaps TRBD1 (5 bases). Trimming stripped 0 bases from V and 2 bases from J, with 11 bases between. The CDR3 spans 15 residues. Germline CDR1 and CDR2: MNHNS and SASEGT. CDR3 coding DNA: TGTGCCAGCAGTGAAGCTGGGGCTGGTACCTACGAGCAGTACTTC. Encoded protein: CASSEAGAGTYEQYF.

The rearrangement links TRBV5-4 to TRBJ2-2; no clear D gene. Between the trimmed V and J ends, which lost 2 bases and 4 bases, there was a span of 12 bases. Germline loops: CDR1 SGHNT, CDR2 YYREEE (reference sequence). This CDR3 contains 15 residues. In DNA form, the CDR3 reads TGTGCCAGCAGCTTCTCCTTGTCCGGCACCGGGGAGCTGTTTTTT. Translated, it gives CASSFSLSGTGELFF.

This clone has just a few counts. This chain links TRBV28 with TRBJ1-1; D might be TRBD1 (5 bases). Trimming removed 10 bases from V and 1 base from J, with 10 bases in between. The CDR3 extends over 12 amino acids. Germline V gene lookup returns CDR1 MDHEN and CDR2 SYDVKM. This CDR3 is CATRDRNTEAFF. The CDR3 region has the DNA TGTGCCACAAGAGACAGGAACACTGAAGCTTTCTTT.

V usage is TRBV15 and J usage is TRBJ2-7; 10 bases are shared with TRBD1. V lost 3 bases and J lost 5; bases outside the gene matches: 7. The germline gives CDR1 LNHNV, CDR2 YYDKDF (reference sequence). CDR3 length: 15 residues. The CDR3 sequence: CATSRAGTGVDEQYF. Here the CDR3 DNA reads TGTGCCACCAGCAGGGCCGGGACAGGGGTAGACGAGCAGTACTTC.

This chain joins TRBV7-3 and TRBJ2-1; D is perhaps TRBD2 (6 bases). CDR1 SGHTA and CDR2 FQGTGA come from the germline V gene. The CDR3 extends over 16 amino acids. The ends were cut back, 1 base at V and 3 bases at J, with 13 bases in the middle. The CDR3 DNA is TGTGCCAGCAGCTTAATATCGGGAGTTGGCTACAATGAGCAGTTCTTC. It is translated as CASSLISGVGYNEQFF.